This is a list of T cell receptor beta chains from one sample in a study of T cell changes during pregnancy in multiple sclerosis. The method was immunoSEQ multiplex PCR; TCRdb's version includes in-frame clones alone and lacks a portion of them. Of about 15,000 clones in the sample, just under 85% were seen once. This specimen was CD8+ T cells from peripheral blood mononuclear cells, taken in the second trimester of pregnancy. These receptors were obtained from a female donor in good health, enrolled as a control in a pregnancy study. The CDR3 runs from the conserved cysteine through the conserved F or W. A D gene is named only where the DNA matches it firmly. A row's size may be missing; if present it is once, few, many or a size class.

v_call: TRBV6-1; clone_size: NA; d_call: NA; j_call: TRBJ2-3; cdr3_aa: CASSGDIFTDTQYF; cdr3_nt: TGTGCCAGCAGTGGGGACATCTTCACAGATACGCAGTATTTT
v_call: TRBV7-6; clone_size: NA; d_call: NA; j_call: TRBJ2-7; cdr3_aa: CASSLGREYDEQYF; cdr3_nt: TGTGCCAGCAGCTTAGGCAGGGAATATGACGAGCAGTACTTC
v_call: TRBV4-2; clone_size: NA; d_call: TRBD2; j_call: TRBJ2-3; cdr3_aa: CASSQAREFTDTQYF; cdr3_nt: TGTGCCAGCAGCCAAGCGCGGGAGTTCACAGATACGCAGTATTTT
v_call: TRBV9; clone_size: NA; d_call: TRBD1; j_call: TRBJ1-6; cdr3_aa: CASRQGNSPLHF; cdr3_nt: TGTGCCAGCCGACAGGGGAATTCACCCCTCCACTTT
v_call: TRBV7-9; clone_size: NA; d_call: TRBD1; j_call: TRBJ1-2; cdr3_aa: CASRAGTGAGYTF; cdr3_nt: TGTGCCAGCAGGGCCGGGACAGGGGCCGGCTACACCTTC
v_call: TRBV5-4; clone_size: NA; d_call: TRBD2; j_call: TRBJ2-5; cdr3_aa: CASSLGGGPQETQYF; cdr3_nt: TGTGCCAGCAGCTTGGGCGGGGGGCCCCAAGAGACCCAGTACTTC
v_call: TRBV11-2; clone_size: NA; d_call: TRBD2; j_call: TRBJ2-5; cdr3_aa: CASSLGRAGRETQYF; cdr3_nt: TGTGCCAGCAGCTTAGGCCGAGCGGGGCGTGAGACCCAGTACTTC
v_call: TRBV28; clone_size: NA; d_call: NA; j_call: TRBJ1-1; cdr3_aa: CASSFEAALNTEAFF; cdr3_nt: TGTGCCAGCAGTTTCGAGGCAGCCTTGAACACTGAAGCTTTCTTT
v_call: TRBV28; clone_size: NA; d_call: TRBD1; j_call: TRBJ2-7; cdr3_aa: CASSPDDRAYYEQYF; cdr3_nt: TGTGCCAGCAGTCCAGACGACAGGGCTTACTACGAGCAGTACTTC
v_call: TRBV5-6; clone_size: NA; d_call: TRBD1; j_call: TRBJ1-1; cdr3_aa: CASSSWTGRPEAFF; cdr3_nt: TGTGCCAGCAGCTCATGGACAGGAAGGCCTGAAGCTTTCTTT
v_call: TRBV13; clone_size: once; d_call: NA; j_call: TRBJ2-5; cdr3_aa: CASSLAGETQYF; cdr3_nt: TGTGCCAGCAGCTTAGCGGGTGAGACCCAGTACTTC
v_call: TRBV6-4; clone_size: NA; d_call: NA; j_call: TRBJ2-1; cdr3_aa: CASSETNYNEQFF; cdr3_nt: TGTGCCAGCAGTGAAACTAACTACAATGAGCAGTTCTTC
v_call: TRBV7-2; clone_size: NA; d_call: NA; j_call: TRBJ1-2; cdr3_aa: CASSLAASNYGYTF; cdr3_nt: TGTGCCAGCAGCTTAGCAGCCTCTAACTATGGCTACACCTTC
v_call: TRBV5-1; clone_size: NA; d_call: TRBD2; j_call: TRBJ2-3; cdr3_aa: CASSLAGGPADTQYF; cdr3_nt: TGCGCCAGCAGCTTGGCGGGGGGTCCCGCAGATACGCAGTATTTT
v_call: TRBV5-6; clone_size: NA; d_call: TRBD1; j_call: TRBJ1-1; cdr3_aa: CASSLSSGQGIAFF; cdr3_nt: TGTGCCAGCAGCTTGAGCTCGGGACAGGGAATAGCTTTCTTT
v_call: TRBV6-6; clone_size: NA; d_call: NA; j_call: TRBJ2-5; cdr3_aa: CASSFTSAEETQYF; cdr3_nt: TGTGCCAGCAGTTTCACTAGTGCGGAAGAGACCCAGTACTTC
v_call: TRBV9; clone_size: NA; d_call: NA; j_call: TRBJ2-2; cdr3_aa: CASSVVGGVNTGELFF; cdr3_nt: TGTGCCAGCAGCGTAGTCGGCGGGGTGAACACCGGGGAGCTGTTTTTT
v_call: TRBV5-1; clone_size: NA; d_call: NA; j_call: TRBJ1-6; cdr3_aa: CASSLDRVSPLHF; cdr3_nt: TGCGCCAGCAGCTTGGACAGGGTCTCACCCCTCCACTTT
v_call: TRBV6-1; clone_size: NA; d_call: TRBD2; j_call: TRBJ2-5; cdr3_aa: CASSIRAGAETQYF; cdr3_nt: TGTGCCAGCAGTATTCGAGCGGGGGCAGAGACCCAGTACTTC
v_call: TRBV28; clone_size: NA; d_call: NA; j_call: TRBJ2-7; cdr3_aa: CASSLGGGEQYF; cdr3_nt: TGTGCCAGCAGTTTAGGGGGAGGCGAGCAGTACTTC
v_call: TRBV20-1; clone_size: NA; d_call: NA; j_call: TRBJ1-2; cdr3_aa: CSATTGDVTF; cdr3_nt: TGCAGTGCGACAACAGGAGATGTCACCTTC
v_call: TRBV7-9; clone_size: once; d_call: NA; j_call: TRBJ2-7; cdr3_aa: CASSLEVRQYEQYF; cdr3_nt: TGTGCCAGCAGCTTAGAAGTGCGGCAGTACGAGCAGTACTTC
v_call: TRBV5-6; clone_size: NA; d_call: NA; j_call: TRBJ1-1; cdr3_aa: CASNSGQRDTEAFF; cdr3_nt: TGTGCCAGCAACTCCGGACAGAGAGACACTGAAGCTTTCTTT
v_call: TRBV10-3; clone_size: once; d_call: TRBD1; j_call: TRBJ1-5; cdr3_aa: CAISEGQGDQPQHF; cdr3_nt: TGTGCCATCAGCGAGGGACAGGGGGATCAGCCCCAGCATTTT
v_call: TRBV9; clone_size: NA; d_call: TRBD2; j_call: TRBJ2-3; cdr3_aa: CASSVTSGGADTQYF; cdr3_nt: TGTGCCAGCAGCGTTACTAGCGGGGGAGCAGATACGCAGTATTTT
v_call: TRBV9; clone_size: NA; d_call: TRBD2; j_call: TRBJ2-1; cdr3_aa: CASSSGLAGWDEQFF; cdr3_nt: TGTGCCAGCAGCTCAGGACTAGCGGGGTGGGATGAGCAGTTCTTC
v_call: TRBV4-3; clone_size: NA; d_call: TRBD1; j_call: TRBJ2-3; cdr3_aa: CASSTGDRVSTDTQYF; cdr3_nt: TGCGCCAGCAGCACCGGGGACAGGGTTAGCACAGATACGCAGTATTTT
v_call: TRBV27; clone_size: NA; d_call: NA; j_call: TRBJ1-1; cdr3_aa: CASSIRGNTEAFF; cdr3_nt: TGTGCCAGCAGTATCAGGGGGAACACTGAAGCTTTCTTT
v_call: TRBV19; clone_size: NA; d_call: NA; j_call: TRBJ2-7; cdr3_aa: CASSDSPDLEQYF; cdr3_nt: TGTGCCAGTTCAGACAGCCCTGACCTGGAGCAGTACTTC
v_call: TRBV7-2; clone_size: NA; d_call: NA; j_call: TRBJ2-1; cdr3_aa: CASSPPGENEQFF; cdr3_nt: TGTGCCAGCAGCCCTCCAGGCGAAAATGAGCAGTTCTTC
v_call: TRBV5-5; clone_size: NA; d_call: NA; j_call: TRBJ1-6; cdr3_aa: CASSLESGWAYNSPLHF; cdr3_nt: TGTGCCAGCAGCTTGGAGTCAGGTTGGGCTTATAATTCACCCCTCCACTTT
v_call: TRBV7-9; clone_size: once; d_call: TRBD1; j_call: TRBJ1-2; cdr3_aa: CASSLTRQGWDGYTF; cdr3_nt: TGTGCCAGCAGCTTAACGAGACAGGGGTGGGATGGCTACACCTTC
v_call: TRBV5-6; clone_size: NA; d_call: TRBD1; j_call: TRBJ2-1; cdr3_aa: CASSTGTETGNEQFF; cdr3_nt: TGTGCCAGCAGCACAGGGACAGAGACCGGCAATGAGCAGTTCTTC
v_call: TRBV6-1; clone_size: NA; d_call: TRBD1; j_call: TRBJ1-5; cdr3_aa: CASSGGQGGQPQHF; cdr3_nt: TGTGCCAGCAGTGGGGGACAGGGAGGTCAGCCCCAGCATTTT
v_call: TRBV4-2; clone_size: NA; d_call: NA; j_call: TRBJ1-6; cdr3_aa: CASSQDVEGRGSPLHF; cdr3_nt: TGTGCCAGCAGCCAAGATGTAGAGGGGCGGGGTTCACCCCTCCACTTT
v_call: TRBV27; clone_size: NA; d_call: TRBD2; j_call: TRBJ2-1; cdr3_aa: CASSLGSSGAEQFF; cdr3_nt: TGTGCCAGCAGTTTAGGGAGTAGCGGGGCTGAGCAGTTCTTC
v_call: TRBV14; clone_size: NA; d_call: NA; j_call: TRBJ1-1; cdr3_aa: CASSQATGGTEAFF; cdr3_nt: TGTGCCAGCAGCCAAGCTACGGGGGGTACTGAAGCTTTCTTT
v_call: TRBV4-2; clone_size: NA; d_call: NA; j_call: TRBJ2-7; cdr3_aa: CASSQQTVNYEQYF; cdr3_nt: TGTGCCAGCAGCCAACAAACAGTTAACTACGAGCAGTACTTC
v_call: TRBV7-3; clone_size: NA; d_call: NA; j_call: TRBJ1-1; cdr3_aa: CASTDGRGNTEAFF; cdr3_nt: TGTGCCAGCACAGATGGCAGGGGGAACACTGAAGCTTTCTTT
v_call: TRBV7-9; clone_size: NA; d_call: TRBD1; j_call: TRBJ1-3; cdr3_aa: CASRGKGTEGNTIYF; cdr3_nt: TGTGCCAGCAGGGGGAAGGGGACAGAAGGAAACACCATATATTTT
v_call: TRBV7-2; clone_size: NA; d_call: NA; j_call: TRBJ2-3; cdr3_aa: CASSLEMEDTQYF; cdr3_nt: TGTGCCAGCAGCTTAGAGATGGAGGATACGCAGTATTTT
v_call: TRBV2; clone_size: few; d_call: NA; j_call: TRBJ1-1; cdr3_aa: CASSESIMNTEAFF; cdr3_nt: TGTGCCAGCAGTGAATCAATCATGAACACTGAAGCTTTCTTT
v_call: TRBV7-2; clone_size: NA; d_call: NA; j_call: TRBJ2-1; cdr3_aa: CAAGGNEQFF; cdr3_nt: TGTGCCGCCGGGGGTAATGAGCAGTTCTTC
v_call: TRBV9; clone_size: NA; d_call: NA; j_call: TRBJ2-3; cdr3_aa: CASSPDTRADTQYF; cdr3_nt: TGTGCCAGCAGCCCCGACACGCGGGCAGATACGCAGTATTTT
v_call: TRBV6-5; clone_size: NA; d_call: TRBD1; j_call: TRBJ1-5; cdr3_aa: CASSYSRTGNQPQHF; cdr3_nt: TGTGCCAGCAGTTACTCGAGGACAGGTAATCAGCCCCAGCATTTT
v_call: TRBV14; clone_size: NA; d_call: NA; j_call: TRBJ2-7; cdr3_aa: CASSHVLFSYEQYF; cdr3_nt: TGTGCCAGCAGCCACGTCCTTTTCTCCTACGAGCAGTACTTC
v_call: TRBV6-5; clone_size: NA; d_call: NA; j_call: TRBJ2-5; cdr3_aa: CASSYSEGLEETQYF; cdr3_nt: TGTGCCAGCAGTTACTCAGAGGGTTTGGAAGAGACCCAGTACTTC
v_call: TRBV28; clone_size: NA; d_call: TRBD1; j_call: TRBJ1-2; cdr3_aa: CASSFGGDRVDYGYTF; cdr3_nt: TGTGCCAGCAGTTTTGGTGGGGACAGGGTCGACTATGGCTACACCTTC
v_call: TRBV6-5; clone_size: NA; d_call: NA; j_call: TRBJ1-1; cdr3_aa: CASSYSEVNTEAFF; cdr3_nt: TGTGCCAGCAGTTACTCGGAGGTGAACACTGAAGCTTTCTTT
v_call: TRBV19; clone_size: once; d_call: NA; j_call: TRBJ1-5; cdr3_aa: CASRDGGYQPQHF; cdr3_nt: TGTGCCAGCCGGGACGGGGGTTATCAGCCCCAGCATTTT
v_call: TRBV18; clone_size: NA; d_call: NA; j_call: TRBJ1-2; cdr3_aa: CASSPSGNKDGYTF; cdr3_nt: TGTGCCAGCTCACCATCAGGGAATAAGGATGGCTACACCTTC
v_call: TRBV5-1; clone_size: NA; d_call: NA; j_call: TRBJ1-4; cdr3_aa: CASSLEGSDINEKLFF; cdr3_nt: TGCGCCAGCAGCTTGGAGGGGTCGGACATTAATGAAAAACTGTTTTTT
v_call: TRBV5-1; clone_size: once; d_call: NA; j_call: TRBJ2-7; cdr3_aa: CASSYSKYEQYF; cdr3_nt: TGCGCCAGCAGCTACTCGAAGTACGAGCAGTACTTC
v_call: TRBV4-3; clone_size: NA; d_call: TRBD1; j_call: TRBJ2-2; cdr3_aa: CASSQNLGTGTAGELFF; cdr3_nt: TGCGCCAGCAGCCAAAACCTCGGGACAGGAACGGCCGGGGAGCTGTTTTTT
v_call: TRBV4-2; clone_size: NA; d_call: TRBD1; j_call: TRBJ1-6; cdr3_aa: CASSQDWGQSSYNSPLHF; cdr3_nt: TGTGCCAGCAGCCAAGATTGGGGACAGAGCTCCTATAATTCACCCCTCCACTTT
v_call: TRBV4-3; clone_size: NA; d_call: NA; j_call: TRBJ2-7; cdr3_aa: CASSQVADFYEQYF; cdr3_nt: TGCGCCAGCAGCCAAGTGGCGGACTTCTACGAGCAGTACTTC
v_call: TRBV28; clone_size: NA; d_call: TRBD2; j_call: TRBJ2-3; cdr3_aa: CASRAGLGTDTQYF; cdr3_nt: TGTGCCAGCAGGGCGGGACTAGGGACAGATACGCAGTATTTT